This T cell receptor beta chain was captured in a study of shared clonotypes between healthy human individuals. Study-wide points: All-four-donor shared clonotypes had higher generation probabilities than non-shared clonotypes did. In general, naive subsets displayed greater estimated richness than memory subsets did.

The repertoire was sequenced with immunoSEQ multiplex PCR; TCRdb's copy has only in-frame clones and lacks some. The repertoire consists of around 1.4 million clones, with just under 99% occurring once and the leading ten covering under 0.45%. Researchers partitioned CD4+ cells into CD45RA+ naive and CD45RA-negative memory subsets. The CDR3 covers 17 residues. CDR1 is SGHDN, CDR2 FVKESK, per germline. Trimming removed 4 bases from V and 5 bases from J, with 20 bases in between. As concerns this clone: As yet, its antigen is unknown.

The sequenced sample was naive CD4+ T cells sorted from blood. As to subset: CD45RA+ positively selected. V is TRBV14 and J is TRBJ2-2, with D perhaps TRBD2 (6 bases). The sequence came from a man in his thirties or forties in good health. CDR3 sequence reads: CASSRYGGPGWTGELFF. The CDR3 DNA is TGTGCCAGCAGCCGATATGGAGGGCCCGGGTGGACCGGGGAGCTGTTTTTT.